Described below is a single TCR beta chain sequence and its context. The sample is drawn from a study of blood T cell repertoires in COVID-19. In the study overall: The United States, Italy and Spain supplied acute and convalescent COVID-19 samples. PBMCs, B-cell-depleted T cells, or T cells were the source of the cDNA or gDNA that made up the material.

Germline-derived CDR1 and CDR2 are MNHEY and SVGEGT. J lost 7 bases, V lost 6 bases, and 7 bases had no gene match. The CDR3 covers 13 residues. As handled by the study authors: Nucleated cell counts were estimated from reference gene primer amplification. The assay was immunoSEQ multiplex PCR, and TCRdb's table has in-frame clones only and misses some. V and J calls and clone size come straight from that table; D and trimming were deduced from the DNA. The sample lists 150,000 to 200,000 clones, 70% to 90% seen once, with roughly 3.5% in the top ten. This TCR was recovered from a man in his 60s with acute or convalescent COVID-19. The rearrangement links TRBV6-2 or TRBV6-3 to TRBJ1-2; the match to TRBD1 covers 8 bases. Sequences were obtained from peripheral blood. The CDR3 DNA sequence: TGTGCCAGCAGGCCTCAGGGGGCTTTTGGCTACACCTTC. Translating gives CASRPQGAFGYTF.